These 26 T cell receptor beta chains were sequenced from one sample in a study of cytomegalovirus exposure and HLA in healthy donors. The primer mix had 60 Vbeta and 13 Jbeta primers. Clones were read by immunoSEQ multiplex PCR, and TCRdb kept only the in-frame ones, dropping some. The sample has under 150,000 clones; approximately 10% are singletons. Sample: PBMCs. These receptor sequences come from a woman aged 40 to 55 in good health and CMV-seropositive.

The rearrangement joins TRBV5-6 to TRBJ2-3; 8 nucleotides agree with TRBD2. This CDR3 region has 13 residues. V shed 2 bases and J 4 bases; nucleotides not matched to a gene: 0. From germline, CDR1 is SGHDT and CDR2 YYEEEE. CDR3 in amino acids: CASSLLAADTQYF. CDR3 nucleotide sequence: TGTGCCAGCAGCTTACTAGCGGCAGATACGCAGTATTTT.

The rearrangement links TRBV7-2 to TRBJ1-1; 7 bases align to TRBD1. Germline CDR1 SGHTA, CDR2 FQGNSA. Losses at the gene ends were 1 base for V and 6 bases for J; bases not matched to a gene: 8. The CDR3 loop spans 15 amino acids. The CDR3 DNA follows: TGTGCCAGCAGCTTAGGAGGGGGCCCGTGGCCTGAAGCTTTCTTT. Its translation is CASSLGGGPWPEAFF.

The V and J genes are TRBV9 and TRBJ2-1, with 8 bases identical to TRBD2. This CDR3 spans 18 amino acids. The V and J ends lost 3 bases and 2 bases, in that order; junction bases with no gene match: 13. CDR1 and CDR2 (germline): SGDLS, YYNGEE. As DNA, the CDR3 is TGTGCCAGCAGCGGGTCGAACGGGGGGGCTGGGGCCTACAATGAGCAGTTCTTC. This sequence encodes CASSGSNGGAGAYNEQFF.

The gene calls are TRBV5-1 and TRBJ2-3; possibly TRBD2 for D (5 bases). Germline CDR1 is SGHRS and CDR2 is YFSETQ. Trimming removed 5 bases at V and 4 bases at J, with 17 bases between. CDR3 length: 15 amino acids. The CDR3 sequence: CASSPSDLPADTQYF. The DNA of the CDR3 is TGCGCCAGCAGTCCTTCGGACTTGCCGGCAGATACGCAGTATTTT.

The CDR3 DNA follows: TGTGCCAGCAGCGGGGACAGGACCGGCACAGATACGCAGTATTTT. It translates to CASSGDRTGTDTQYF. The chain couples TRBV7-2 to TRBJ2-3; 8 bases align to TRBD1. The CDR3 runs 15 residues. Germline V gene sequence: CDR1 SGHTA, CDR2 FQGNSA. With 5 bases clipped from V and 1 base from J, the junction kept 5 bases outside the gene matches.

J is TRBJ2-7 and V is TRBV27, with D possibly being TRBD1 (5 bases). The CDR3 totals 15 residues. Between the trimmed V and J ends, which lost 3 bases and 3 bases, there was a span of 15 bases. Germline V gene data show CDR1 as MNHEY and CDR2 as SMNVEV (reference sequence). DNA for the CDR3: TGTGCCAGCAGTTTTGGGCAGGGTGGGTTCTACGAGCAGTACTTC. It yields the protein CASSFGQGGFYEQYF.

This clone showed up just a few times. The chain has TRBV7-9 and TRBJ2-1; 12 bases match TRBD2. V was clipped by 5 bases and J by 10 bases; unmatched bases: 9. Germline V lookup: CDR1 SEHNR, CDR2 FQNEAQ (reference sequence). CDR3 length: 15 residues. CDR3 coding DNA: TGTGCCAGCAGCGCGACTAGCGGGGGCATGGACGAGCAGTTCTTC. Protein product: CASSATSGGMDEQFF.

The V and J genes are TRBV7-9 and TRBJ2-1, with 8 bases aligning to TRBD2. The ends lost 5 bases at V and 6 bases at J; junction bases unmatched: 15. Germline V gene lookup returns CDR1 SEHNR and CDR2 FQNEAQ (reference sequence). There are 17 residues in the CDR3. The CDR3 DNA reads TGTGCCAGCAGCCCCGGGACTAGATCAACCCAGTTCAATGAGCAGTTCTTC. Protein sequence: CASSPGTRSTQFNEQFF.

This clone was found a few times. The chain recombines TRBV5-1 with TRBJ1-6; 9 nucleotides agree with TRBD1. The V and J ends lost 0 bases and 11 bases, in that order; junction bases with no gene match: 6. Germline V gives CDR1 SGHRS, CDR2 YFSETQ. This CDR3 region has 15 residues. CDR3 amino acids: CASSLGGQGRPPLHF. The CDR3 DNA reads TGCGCCAGCAGCTTGGGGGGACAGGGTCGACCACCCCTCCACTTT. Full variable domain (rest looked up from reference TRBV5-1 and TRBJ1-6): KAGVTQTPRYLIKTRGQQVTLSCSPISGHRSVSWYQQTPGQGLQFLFEYFSETQRNKGNFPGRFSGRQFSNSRSEMNVSTLELGDSALYLCASSLGGQGRPPLHFGNGTRLTVT.

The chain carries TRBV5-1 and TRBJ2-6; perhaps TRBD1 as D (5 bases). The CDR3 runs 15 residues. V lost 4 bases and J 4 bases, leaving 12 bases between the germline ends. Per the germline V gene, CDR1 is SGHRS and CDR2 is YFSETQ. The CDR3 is CASSPRVAGANVLTF. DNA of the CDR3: TGCGCCAGCAGCCCCAGGGTGGCAGGGGCCAACGTCCTGACTTTC. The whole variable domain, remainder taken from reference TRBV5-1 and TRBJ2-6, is KAGVTQTPRYLIKTRGQQVTLSCSPISGHRSVSWYQQTPGQGLQFLFEYFSETQRNKGNFPGRFSGRQFSNSRSEMNVSTLELGDSALYLCASSPRVAGANVLTFGAGSRLTVL.

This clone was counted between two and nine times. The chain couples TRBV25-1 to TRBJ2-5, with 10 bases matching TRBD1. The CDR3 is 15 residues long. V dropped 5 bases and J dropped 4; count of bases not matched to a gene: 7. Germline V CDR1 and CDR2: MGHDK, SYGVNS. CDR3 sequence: CASSRGTGVRETQYF. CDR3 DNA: TGTGCCAGCAGTCGCGGGACAGGGGTAAGAGAGACCCAGTACTTC.

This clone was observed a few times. CDR3 in amino acids: CASSLGQTYEQYF. The CDR3 DNA is TGTGCCAGCAGCTTAGGACAGACCTACGAGCAGTACTTC. V and J are TRBV11-2 and TRBJ2-7; weak D call: TRBD1 (5 bases). The ends were cut back, 1 base at V and 2 bases at J, with 6 bases in the middle. Germline values: CDR1 SGHAT, CDR2 FQNNGV. CDR3 length: 13 residues.

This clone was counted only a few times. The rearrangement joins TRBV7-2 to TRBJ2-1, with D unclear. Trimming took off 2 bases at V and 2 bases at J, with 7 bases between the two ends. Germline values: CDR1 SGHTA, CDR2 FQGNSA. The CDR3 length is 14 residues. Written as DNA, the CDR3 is TGTGCCAGCAGCTTATTACCAGCCTACAATGAGCAGTTCTTC. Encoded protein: CASSLLPAYNEQFF.

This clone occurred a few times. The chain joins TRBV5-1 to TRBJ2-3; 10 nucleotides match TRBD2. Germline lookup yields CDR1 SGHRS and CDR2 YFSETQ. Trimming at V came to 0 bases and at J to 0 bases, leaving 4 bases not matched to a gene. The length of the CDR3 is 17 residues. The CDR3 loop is CASSLEGTSASTDTQYF. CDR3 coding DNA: TGCGCCAGCAGCTTGGAGGGGACTAGCGCTAGCACAGATACGCAGTATTTT.

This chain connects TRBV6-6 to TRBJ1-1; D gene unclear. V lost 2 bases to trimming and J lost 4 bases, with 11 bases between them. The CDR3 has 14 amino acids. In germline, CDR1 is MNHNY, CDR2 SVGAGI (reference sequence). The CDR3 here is CASSYTAGSTEAFF. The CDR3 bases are TGTGCCAGCAGTTACACCGCCGGGAGCACTGAAGCTTTCTTT.

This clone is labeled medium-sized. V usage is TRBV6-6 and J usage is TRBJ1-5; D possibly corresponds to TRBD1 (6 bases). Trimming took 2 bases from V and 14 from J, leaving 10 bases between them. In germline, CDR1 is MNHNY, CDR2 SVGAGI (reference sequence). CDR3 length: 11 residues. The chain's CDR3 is CASSYAGEKHF. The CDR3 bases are TGTGCCAGCAGTTACGCAGGGGAAAAGCATTTT.

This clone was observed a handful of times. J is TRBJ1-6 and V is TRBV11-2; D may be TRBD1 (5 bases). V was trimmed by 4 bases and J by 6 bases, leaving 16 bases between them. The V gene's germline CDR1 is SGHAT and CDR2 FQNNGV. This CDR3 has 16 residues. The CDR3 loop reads CASSSAHGGSNSPLHF. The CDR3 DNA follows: TGTGCCAGCAGCTCCGCGCACGGGGGGTCTAATTCACCCCTCCACTTT.

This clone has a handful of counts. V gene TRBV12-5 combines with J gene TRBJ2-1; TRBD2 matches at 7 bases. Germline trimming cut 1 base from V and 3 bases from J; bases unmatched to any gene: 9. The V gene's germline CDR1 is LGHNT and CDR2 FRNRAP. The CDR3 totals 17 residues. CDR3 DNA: TGTGCTAGTGGTTTGGGATCGGGGGGAGGTCTCTACAATGAGCAGTTCTTC. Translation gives CASGLGSGGGLYNEQFF.

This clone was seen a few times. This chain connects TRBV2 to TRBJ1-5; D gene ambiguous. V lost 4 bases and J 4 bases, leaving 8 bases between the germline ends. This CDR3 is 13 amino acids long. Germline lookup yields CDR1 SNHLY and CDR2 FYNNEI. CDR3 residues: CASSGSLNQPQHF. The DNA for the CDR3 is TGTGCCAGCAGTGGGAGTCTTAATCAGCCCCAGCATTTT.

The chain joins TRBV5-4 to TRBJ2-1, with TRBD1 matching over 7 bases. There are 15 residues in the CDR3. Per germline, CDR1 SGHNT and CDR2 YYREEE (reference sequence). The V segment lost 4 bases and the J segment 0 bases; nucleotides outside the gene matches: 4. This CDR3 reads CASSPTGSSYNEQFF. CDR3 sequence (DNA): TGTGCCAGCAGCCCGACAGGGAGCTCCTACAATGAGCAGTTCTTC.

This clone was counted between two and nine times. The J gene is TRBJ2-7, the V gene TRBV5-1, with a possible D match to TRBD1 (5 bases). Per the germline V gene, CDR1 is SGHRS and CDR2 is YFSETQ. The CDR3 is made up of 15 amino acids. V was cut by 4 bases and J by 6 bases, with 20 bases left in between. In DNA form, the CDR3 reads TGCGCCAGCAGCCCGACCCAGGGCCCCCTTGCCGAGCAGTACTTC. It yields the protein CASSPTQGPLAEQYF.

This chain's CDR3 is CASSSGGSWTDTQYF. In DNA, the CDR3 is TGTGCCAGCAGCTCAGGGGGAAGTTGGACAGATACGCAGTATTTT. The chain combines TRBV5-6 with TRBJ2-3; 7 bases map to TRBD1. Germline CDR1 is SGHDT and CDR2 is YYEEEE. The CDR3 is made up of 15 amino acids. The trim removed 3 bases at V and 3 bases at J, leaving 7 bases unmatched.

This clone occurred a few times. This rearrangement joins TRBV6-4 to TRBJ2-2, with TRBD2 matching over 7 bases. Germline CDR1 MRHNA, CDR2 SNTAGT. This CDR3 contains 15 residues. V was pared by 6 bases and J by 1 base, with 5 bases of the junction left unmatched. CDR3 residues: CASSVAGGNTGELFF. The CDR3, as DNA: TGTGCCAGCAGCGTAGCGGGTGGGAACACCGGGGAGCTGTTTTTT.

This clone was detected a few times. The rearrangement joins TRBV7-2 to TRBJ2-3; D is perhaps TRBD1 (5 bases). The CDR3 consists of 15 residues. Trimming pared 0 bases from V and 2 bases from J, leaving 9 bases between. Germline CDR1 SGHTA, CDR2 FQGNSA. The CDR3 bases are TGTGCCAGCAGCTTAGCGCCAGGGAACACAGATACGCAGTATTTT. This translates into CASSLAPGNTDTQYF.

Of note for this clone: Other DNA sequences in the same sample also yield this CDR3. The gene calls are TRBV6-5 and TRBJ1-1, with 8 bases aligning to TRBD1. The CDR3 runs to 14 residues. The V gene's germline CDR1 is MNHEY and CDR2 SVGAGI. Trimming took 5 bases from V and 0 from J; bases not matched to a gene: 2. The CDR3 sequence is CASSQDRVNTEAFF. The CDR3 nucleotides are TGTGCCAGCAGTCAGGACAGGGTGAACACTGAAGCTTTCTTT.

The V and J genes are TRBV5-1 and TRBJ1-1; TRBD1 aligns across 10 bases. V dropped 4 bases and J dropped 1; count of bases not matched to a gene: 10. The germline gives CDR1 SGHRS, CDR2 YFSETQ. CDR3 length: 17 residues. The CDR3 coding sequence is TGCGCCAGCAGCCTAAACTGGGACAGGGGCCCGAACACTGAAGCTTTCTTT. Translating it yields CASSLNWDRGPNTEAFF.